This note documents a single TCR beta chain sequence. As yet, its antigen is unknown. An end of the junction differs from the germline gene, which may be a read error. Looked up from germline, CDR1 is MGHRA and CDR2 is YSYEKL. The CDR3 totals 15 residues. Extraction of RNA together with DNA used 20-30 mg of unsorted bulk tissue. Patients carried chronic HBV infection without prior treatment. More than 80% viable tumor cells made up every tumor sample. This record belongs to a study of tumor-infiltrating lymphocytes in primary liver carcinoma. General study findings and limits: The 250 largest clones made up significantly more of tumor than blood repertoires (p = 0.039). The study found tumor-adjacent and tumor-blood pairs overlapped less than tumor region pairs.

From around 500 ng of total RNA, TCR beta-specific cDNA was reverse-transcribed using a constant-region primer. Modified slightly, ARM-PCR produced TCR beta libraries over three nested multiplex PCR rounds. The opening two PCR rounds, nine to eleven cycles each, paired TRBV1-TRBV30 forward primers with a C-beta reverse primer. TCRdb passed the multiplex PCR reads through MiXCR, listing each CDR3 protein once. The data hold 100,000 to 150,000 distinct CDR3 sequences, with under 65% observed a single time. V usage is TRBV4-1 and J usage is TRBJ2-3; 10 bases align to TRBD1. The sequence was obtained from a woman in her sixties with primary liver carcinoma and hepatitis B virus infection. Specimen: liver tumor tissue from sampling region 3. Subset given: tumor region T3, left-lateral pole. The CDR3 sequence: CASSPPDRGQDTQYF. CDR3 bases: TGCGCTAGCAGCCCTCCCGACAGGGGGCAAGATACGCAGTATTTT.